The 19 T cell receptor beta chains reported below all come from one sample, sequenced in a study of T-cell reconstitution after alpha-beta-depleted transplantation in children. Study-level points and caveats: T-cell counts and diversity at one year following transplant were attributed mainly to newly produced T cells.

No antigen is known for these receptors. Preparation of the TCRbeta library involved a method that used unique molecular identifiers. TCRdb itself ran the PCR reads through MiXCR, one entry per CDR3 protein. The sample includes about 290,000 distinct CDR3 sequences, about 7.3% of them seen just once. The source material was peripheral blood, sampled 360 days after TCRalphabeta/CD19-depleted stem cell transplant. Receptor source: a female patient between 2 and 10 years old who had a stem cell transplant for Fanconi anemia, so the T cells may come from the graft donor.

In its sample, this clonotype was seen many times. The genes are TRBV28 and TRBJ2-3; 9 nucleotides align to TRBD2. The CDR3 is 15 amino acids. Losses at the gene ends were 5 bases for V and 5 bases for J; bases not matched to a gene: 8. Germline-derived CDR1 and CDR2 are MDHEN and SYDVKM. CDR3 in amino acids: CASSRDSGGVDTQYF. CDR3 coding DNA: TGTGCCAGCAGTAGAGATAGCGGGGGAGTAGATACGCAGTATTTT.

This clonotype was counted at least ten times. The rearrangement joins TRBV6-5 to TRBJ1-6; 8 bases are a match to TRBD1. CDR1 and CDR2 (germline): MNHEY, SVGAGI. CDR3 length equals 13 residues. The V gene end was trimmed by 4 bases and the J gene end by 10 bases; junction bases not matched to a gene: 3. CDR3 nucleotide sequence: TGTGCCAGCAGTTTACAGGGGGACTCACCCCTCCACTTT. Translating it yields CASSLQGDSPLHF.

This clonotype was seen repeatedly, ten times or more. The chain combines TRBV27 with TRBJ2-1, with D uncertain. This CDR3 has 15 amino acids. Germline lookup yields CDR1 MNHEY and CDR2 SMNVEV (reference sequence). V lost 3 bases, J lost 4 bases, and 13 bases lay in between. The CDR3 spells CASSFGQPIYNEQFF. The CDR3 nucleotides are TGTGCCAGCAGTTTTGGCCAGCCCATATACAATGAGCAGTTCTTC.

This clonotype was seen a handful of times. V is TRBV7-3 and J is TRBJ2-7; unclear D gene. This CDR3 has 15 residues. Germline-derived CDR1 and CDR2 are SGHTA and FQGTGA. Trimming removed 3 bases from V and 0 bases from J, with 12 bases in between. The CDR3 reads CASSLGSSLSYEQYF. DNA of the CDR3: TGTGCCAGCAGCTTGGGATCTTCGCTCTCCTACGAGCAGTACTTC. The complete variable domain, with remaining parts taken from reference TRBV7-3 and TRBJ2-7, reads GAGVSQTPSNKVTEKGKYVELRCDPISGHTALYWYRQSLGQGPEFLIYFQGTGAADDSGLPNDRFFAVRPEGSVSTLKIQRTERGDSAVYLCASSLGSSLSYEQYFGPGTRLTVT.

The sample holds many counts of this clonotype. The CDR3 nucleotides read TGTGCCAGCAGTACTAGCGGGGGTACAGATACGCAGTATTTT. Translating gives CASSTSGGTDTQYF. The chain links TRBV12-3 or TRBV12-4 to TRBJ2-3; 11 bases align to TRBD2. The V and J ends lost 5 bases and 3 bases, in that order; junction bases with no gene match: 1. The CDR3 contains 14 residues.

This clonotype was counted only a few times. The rearrangement joins TRBV11-2 to TRBJ2-1; D not certain. This CDR3 comprises 16 residues. Trimming stripped 2 bases from V and 6 bases from J, with 17 bases between. Germline V lookup: CDR1 SGHAT, CDR2 FQNNGV. CDR3: CASSLMAVRPVNEQFF. DNA of the CDR3: TGTGCCAGCAGCTTAATGGCAGTCCGACCAGTCAATGAGCAGTTCTTC.

This clonotype showed up just a few times. V usage is TRBV6-5 and J usage is TRBJ1-2; D call uncertain. Trimming cost V 2 bases and J 3 bases, with 10 bases left between them. CDR3 length: 14 amino acids. Germline V gene sequence: CDR1 MNHEY, CDR2 SVGAGI. The CDR3 DNA reads TGTGCCAGCAGTTACCTGGACGGAGACTATGGCTACACCTTC. Amino acid sequence: CASSYLDGDYGYTF.

This clonotype was counted many times. V is TRBV10-3 and J is TRBJ2-3, with D possibly TRBD2 on 5 matching bases. This CDR3 has 15 residues. With 0 bases removed from V and 3 bases from J, the gap between germline ends came to 10 bases. Germline V lookup: CDR1 ENHRY, CDR2 SYGVKD. The CDR3 coding sequence is TGTGCCATCAGTGAGTCCCGGGGAAGGACAGATACGCAGTATTTT. It yields the protein CAISESRGRTDTQYF.

This chain uses TRBV5-6 with TRBJ2-7; TRBD1 matches 10 bases. Germline CDR1 and CDR2: SGHDT and YYEEEE. This CDR3 has 16 residues. Trimming took 1 base from V and 3 from J; bases not matched to a gene: 7. This CDR3 reads CASSLYPGTGVYEQYF. CDR3 nucleotides: TGTGCCAGCAGCTTGTATCCCGGGACAGGGGTCTACGAGCAGTACTTC. Supplemented by reference TRBV5-6 and TRBJ2-7, the full variable domain reads DAGVTQSPTHLIKTRGQQVTLRCSPKSGHDTVSWYQQALGQGPQFIFQYYEEEERQRGNFPDRFSGHQFPNYSSELNVNALLLGDSALYLCASSLYPGTGVYEQYFGPGTRLTVT.

In its sample, this clonotype was seen many times. V is TRBV20-1 and J is TRBJ2-5; 8 bases match TRBD1. This CDR3 region has 17 residues. V dropped 0 bases and J dropped 5; count of bases not matched to a gene: 14. CDR1 DFQATT and CDR2 SNEGSKA come from the germline V gene (reference sequence). The CDR3 spells CSARDQRTGFSWETQYF. DNA of the CDR3: TGCAGTGCTAGAGATCAACGGACAGGGTTTAGTTGGGAGACCCAGTACTTC.

This clonotype appeared many times. V usage is TRBV10-3 and J usage is TRBJ2-7; D gene unclear. CDR1 is ENHRY, CDR2 SYGVKD, per germline. This CDR3 region has 14 residues. Trimming cost V 3 bases and J 6 bases, with 15 bases left between them. The CDR3 region has the DNA TGTGCCATCAGTGATTCCCGAACGGGCGGCGAGCAGTACTTC. Protein product: CAISDSRTGGEQYF.

The chain carries TRBV28 and TRBJ2-3, with 8 bases that match TRBD1. Germline V gene sequence: CDR1 MDHEN, CDR2 SYDVKM. The CDR3 has 15 amino acids. Germline trimming cut 4 bases from V and 10 bases from J; bases unmatched to any gene: 13. CDR3 region: CASSSPGGWVGAQYF. In nucleotides, the CDR3 is TGTGCCAGCAGTTCCCCAGGGGGCTGGGTCGGGGCGCAGTATTTT.

The chain employs TRBV6-1 and TRBJ2-3; the match to TRBD2 covers 11 bases. Trimming cost V 7 bases and J 8 bases; bases outside gene matches: 17. The CDR3 has 17 amino acids. The V gene's germline CDR1 is MNHNS and CDR2 SASEGT. This chain's CDR3 is CASTLSSSGRRWGTQYF. DNA for the CDR3: TGTGCCAGCACCCTGTCGTCTAGCGGGAGGAGGTGGGGTACGCAGTATTTT.

V and J are TRBV2 and TRBJ1-1, with D tentatively TRBD1 (5 bases). The V and J ends lost 10 bases and 3 bases respectively, with 12 bases between them. Germline V gives CDR1 SNHLY, CDR2 FYNNEI. This CDR3 contains 12 residues. The CDR3 is CATPGRDTEAFF. CDR3 in DNA: TGTGCCACCCCAGGGAGAGACACTGAAGCTTTCTTT.

This clonotype was seen ten or more times. This rearrangement joins TRBV6-5 to TRBJ2-1; unclear D gene. This CDR3 comprises 16 residues. Germline values: CDR1 MNHEY, CDR2 SVGAGI. The V and J ends lost 3 bases and 0 bases respectively, with 12 bases between them. CDR3 coding DNA: TGTGCCAGCAGTTATATAACTTTCGGCTCCTACAATGAGCAGTTCTTC. Translating gives CASSYITFGSYNEQFF.

In its sample, this clonotype was seen many times. The chain has TRBV4-3 and TRBJ2-3; 11 nucleotides agree with TRBD2. V dropped 0 bases and J dropped 8; count of bases not matched to a gene: 7. Germline V gene lookup returns CDR1 LGHNA and CDR2 YSLEER. This CDR3 has 16 residues. The CDR3 reads CASSQDGLAGGGTQYF. The CDR3 DNA sequence: TGCGCCAGCAGCCAAGATGGGCTAGCGGGGGGTGGTACGCAGTATTTT.

The rearrangement joins TRBV27 to TRBJ2-7; TRBD1 agrees at 9 bases. With V trimmed by 6 bases and J by 1 base, 4 bases remained unmatched. This CDR3 has 14 residues. CDR1 and CDR2 from the germline V gene are MNHEY and SMNVEV (reference sequence). The CDR3 region is CASSRTGESYEQYV. DNA of the CDR3: TGTGCCAGCAGCCGGACAGGGGAATCCTACGAGCAGTACGTC.

This clonotype was seen many times. The V call is TRBV6-2 or TRBV6-3, the J call TRBJ2-1; unclear D gene. The CDR3 is made up of 12 amino acids. Trimming pared 2 bases from V and 7 bases from J, leaving 6 bases between. The V gene's germline CDR1 is MNHEY and CDR2 SVGEGT. CDR3 amino acids: CASSYVGNEQFF. CDR3 nucleotide sequence: TGTGCCAGCAGTTACGTCGGGAATGAGCAGTTCTTC.

The rearrangement links TRBV20-1 to TRBJ2-7, with D possibly being TRBD1 (5 bases). The CDR3 has 12 residues. Germline assignment: CDR1 DFQATT and CDR2 SNEGSKA (reference sequence). Between the trimmed V and J ends, which lost 3 bases and 6 bases, there was a span of 12 bases. CDR3 sequence: CSARDTPGEQYV. The CDR3 coding sequence is TGCAGTGCTAGGGACACCCCGGGCGAGCAGTACGTC.